The 22 T cell receptor beta chains given below trace back to one sample, sequenced in a study of blood T cells in healthy people across ages. The authors ran a second PCR of roughly 6 to 12 cycles using a sample-barcoded 5' primer and a J-beta primer mix. TCRdb used MiXCR to reprocess the 5' RACE reads, holding one entry per CDR3 protein. The data hold hundreds of thousands of distinct CDR3 sequences, with around half observed a single time. The sample was blood. These receptors all stem from a man older than 75 in good health.

With regard to this clonotype: The junction differs from germline at one of its ends, possibly a read error. This chain connects TRBV29-1 to TRBJ2-4; tentatively, D is TRBD1 or TRBD2 (5 bases each). The DNA end lines up better with TRBJ2-7; the J call may be wrong. The CDR3 runs to 16 residues. From germline, CDR1 is SQVTM and CDR2 ANQGSEA. The CDR3 bases are TGCAGCGTTGAAGACAGAGGGCAGGGTTCCTCCGACGAGCAGTACTTC. Translating it yields CSVEDRGQGSSDEQYF.

The chain has TRBV5-8 and TRBJ2-5; 8 nucleotides agree with TRBD1. This CDR3 region has 14 residues. With V trimmed by 0 bases and J by 2 bases, 0 bases remained unmatched. CDR1 and CDR2 (germline): SGHTS, YDEGEE. The CDR3 loop is CASSLDRGQETQYF. The CDR3 DNA is TGTGCCAGCAGCTTGGACAGGGGGCAAGAGACCCAGTACTTC.

The CDR3 nucleotides read TGTGCCAGCAGCTTAGTGGGGGTTTTGGGTGAGCAGTTCTTC. Translation gives CASSLVGVLGEQFF. This sequence joins TRBV7-8 and TRBJ2-1; D is perhaps TRBD1 or TRBD2 (5 bases each). The CDR3 is 14 amino acids. Between the trimmed V and J ends, which lost 1 base and 9 bases, there was a span of 13 bases. Germline CDR1 reads SGHVS; CDR2 reads FQNEAQ.

The DNA for the CDR3 is TGCAGTGCTAGAGCAGGACTAGCGGAGCAGTTCTTC. It yields the protein CSARAGLAEQFF. The chain joins TRBV20-1 to TRBJ2-1; 9 bases fit TRBD2. Germline trimming cut 1 base from V and 10 bases from J; bases unmatched to any gene: 2. This CDR3 has 12 amino acids. Germline CDR1 DFQATT, CDR2 SNEGSKA (reference sequence).

V usage is TRBV2 and J usage is TRBJ2-7; D might be TRBD2 (7 bases). V was pared by 7 bases and J by 1 base, with 14 bases between. Germline V gene sequence: CDR1 SNHLY, CDR2 FYNNEI. This CDR3 spans 14 amino acids. CDR3 bases: TGTGCCAGCACCTCACGGGGGGCATCCTACGAGCAGTACTTC. Protein product: CASTSRGASYEQYF.

This clonotype has a handful of counts. This chain links TRBV3-1 with TRBJ2-7; D unclear. Germline-derived CDR1 and CDR2 are LGHDT and YNNKEL (reference sequence). V was shortened by 4 bases and J by 7 bases, with 23 bases between the two germline ends. The CDR3 loop spans 16 amino acids. Here the CDR3 DNA reads TGTGCCAGCAGCCGGGCCCCCTCGGGCATAACGGATGAGCAGTACTTC. This sequence encodes CASSRAPSGITDEQYF.

The V gene is TRBV10-3, the J gene TRBJ1-1; D is unresolved. V was shortened by 10 bases and J by 3 bases, with 12 bases between the two germline ends. Per the germline V gene, CDR1 is ENHRY and CDR2 is SYGVKD. CDR3 length equals 12 residues. The CDR3, as DNA: TGTGCCACGATGTACCGGGACACTGAAGCTTTCTTT. This sequence encodes CATMYRDTEAFF.

The chain uses TRBV5-1 and TRBJ2-1, with 11 bases identical to TRBD2. The CDR3 contains 15 residues. Germline values: CDR1 SGHRS, CDR2 YFSETQ. V dropped 0 bases and J dropped 9; count of bases not matched to a gene: 5. In DNA form, the CDR3 reads TGCGCCAGCAGCTTGGATAGCGGGAGGGCTAGTGAGCAGTTCTTC. It yields the protein CASSLDSGRASEQFF.

The DNA for the CDR3 is TGCGCCAGCAGCTCACAGGGCCCCCCGAACACTGAAGCTTTCTTT. It encodes CASSSQGPPNTEAFF. The J gene is TRBJ1-1, the V gene TRBV5-1, with D possibly matching TRBD1 (6 bases). This CDR3 contains 15 residues. Trimming stripped 3 bases from V and 1 base from J, with 13 bases between. Germline loops: CDR1 SGHRS, CDR2 YFSETQ.

The chain joins TRBV7-2 to TRBJ2-7; 7 bases are a match to TRBD2. The CDR3 extends over 16 amino acids. Germline CDR1 reads SGHTA; CDR2 reads FQGNSA. The V gene end was trimmed by 5 bases and the J gene end by 4 bases; junction bases not matched to a gene: 14. CDR3 sequence: CASSPSAGRAGYEQYF. The CDR3 DNA is TGTGCCAGCAGCCCTAGTGCGGGGAGGGCCGGGTACGAGCAGTACTTC.

A remark on this clonotype: No conserved phenylalanine or tryptophan ends this CDR3, so it is likely a read error. The rearrangement joins TRBV29-1 to TRBJ2-1; D perhaps matches TRBD2 (6 bases). The V end was cut by 4 bases, the J end by 4 bases, with 14 bases between. CDR3 size: 14 residues. Germline CDR1 and CDR2: SQVTM and ANQGSEA. CDR3 sequence (DNA): TGCAGCGTTGTCGGGGGTCGAACATACAATGAGCAGTTCTTG. Translation: CSVVGGRTYNEQFL.

The chain employs TRBV5-4 and TRBJ2-7; TRBD2 matches 7 bases. Germline CDR1 and CDR2: SGHNT and YYREEE (reference sequence). V shed 0 bases and J 3 bases; nucleotides not matched to a gene: 6. This CDR3 contains 15 residues. This CDR3 is CASSLVGASGYEQYF. CDR3 nucleotide sequence: TGTGCCAGCAGCTTGGTTGGGGCTAGCGGCTACGAGCAGTACTTC.

The rearrangement uses TRBV5-1 and TRBJ1-1; D is undetermined. The V end was cut by 0 bases, the J end by 1 base, with 10 bases between. The germline gives CDR1 SGHRS, CDR2 YFSETQ. The CDR3 totals 15 residues. CDR3 DNA sequence: TGCGCCAGCAGCTTGGAGGCAGCCGCGAACACTGAAGCTTTCTTT. Translation gives CASSLEAAANTEAFF.

The genes are TRBV9 and TRBJ1-1; 8 nucleotides align to TRBD1. V lost 4 bases, J lost 4 bases, and 12 bases stayed unmatched. Germline-derived CDR1 and CDR2 are SGDLS and YYNGEE. This CDR3 region has 16 residues. The CDR3 DNA reads TGTGCCAGCAGCCCCCAACCAGGGGGCGCCGGCACTGAAGCTTTCTTT. It encodes CASSPQPGGAGTEAFF.

This chain connects TRBV12-3 or TRBV12-4 to TRBJ1-2; D is possibly TRBD1 (5 bases). The CDR3 is 14 amino acids. Trimming took off 3 bases at V and 2 bases at J, with 10 bases between the two ends. CDR3 DNA sequence: TGTGCCAGCAGTTTTTTGACAGCGAACTATGGCTACACCTTC. Its protein product is CASSFLTANYGYTF.

The rearrangement links TRBV27 to TRBJ2-3; 8 positions match TRBD2. The CDR3 totals 16 residues. V was pared by 8 bases and J by 14 bases, with 24 bases of the junction left unmatched. Per germline, CDR1 MNHEY and CDR2 SMNVEV (reference sequence). Here the CDR3 reads CASSSEIGRASRYAYF. The CDR3 region has the DNA TGTGCCAGCTCTTCAGAGATCGGGAGGGCATCGAGATACGCGTATTTT.

This chain connects TRBV5-1 to TRBJ2-1, with 13 bases that match TRBD2. The V gene's germline CDR1 is SGHRS and CDR2 YFSETQ. Losses at the gene ends were 6 bases for V and 9 bases for J; bases not matched to a gene: 6. The CDR3 runs to 14 residues. The DNA for the CDR3 is TGCGCCAGCACCGGGACTAGCGGGAATATTGAGCAGTTCTTC. Translated: CASTGTSGNIEQFF.

The chain carries TRBV9 and TRBJ2-3, with 8 bases fitting TRBD2. The junction had 10 bases not matched to a gene; V was cut back by 0 bases and J by 7 bases. The CDR3 has 16 amino acids. In germline, CDR1 is SGDLS, CDR2 YYNGEE. CDR3 DNA: TGTGCCAGCAGCGTAGCTCAGGGACTAGACCTGTATACGCAGTATTTT. Translated: CASSVAQGLDLYTQYF.

V is TRBV18 and J is TRBJ1-2; D is unresolved. The CDR3 runs to 14 residues. The germline V gene encodes CDR1 KGHSH and CDR2 LQKENI. V shed 2 bases and J shed 4 bases, with 11 bases lying between them. CDR3 in amino acids: CASSPTADPYGYTF. CDR3 sequence (DNA): TGTGCCAGCTCACCAACGGCGGACCCCTATGGCTACACCTTC.

V is TRBV5-1 and J is TRBJ2-7; 9 bases align to TRBD1. CDR3 size: 16 residues. Per germline, CDR1 SGHRS and CDR2 YFSETQ. The V and J ends lost 3 bases and 2 bases, in that order; junction bases with no gene match: 9. For the CDR3, the DNA is TGCGCCAGCAGCTGGGGCAACAGGGGGCGGACCTACGAGCAGTACTTC. Amino acids: CASSWGNRGRTYEQYF.

Only a few counts were recorded for this clonotype. V usage is TRBV5-1 and J usage is TRBJ2-1; the match to TRBD1 covers 7 bases. The CDR3 length is 15 residues. Germline V gives CDR1 SGHRS, CDR2 YFSETQ. J was trimmed by 0 bases and V by 4 bases; bases with no gene match: 4. The CDR3 reads CASSLTGLSYNEQFF. CDR3 DNA sequence: TGCGCCAGCAGCCTGACAGGGCTCTCCTACAATGAGCAGTTCTTC.

The V gene is TRBV27, the J gene TRBJ1-2; D is uncertain. Between the trimmed V and J ends, which lost 5 bases and 5 bases, there was a span of 15 bases. CDR1 is MNHEY, CDR2 SMNVEV, per germline (reference sequence). CDR3 length: 14 amino acids. CDR3 in amino acids: CASSPRGIGYGYTF. The CDR3, as DNA: TGTGCCAGCAGTCCGCGGGGAATAGGGTATGGCTACACCTTC.